One sample yielded the 11 T cell receptor beta chains listed below, sequenced in a study of response to subunit inactivated influenza vaccine. A single record per CDR3 protein comes from TCRdb applying MiXCR to the RT-PCR reads. The data hold just under 550,000 distinct CDR3 sequences, with roughly 23% observed a single time. These data also featured in a second study, about T cells expressing NK-cell markers. In that study: It was by 5'RACE template switching with UMIs that TCR beta cDNA was made.

Sequenced here: CD4+ T cells sorted from PBMCs, sampled 12 days after vaccination. These receptors came from a man over 45 who received an inactivated influenza vaccine.

The rearrangement joins TRBV6-2 or TRBV6-3 to TRBJ2-3, with 9 bases lining up with TRBD1. V was clipped by 5 bases and J by 4 bases; unmatched bases: 4. The CDR3 is 14 amino acids. The germline V gene encodes CDR1 MNHEY and CDR2 SVGEGT. CDR3 sequence: CASSHGQGPDTQYF. In DNA form, the CDR3 reads TGTGCCAGCAGTCATGGACAGGGGCCAGATACGCAGTATTTT.

The chain uses TRBV12-3 or TRBV12-4 and TRBJ1-3; D remains unclear. There are 15 residues in the CDR3. Trimming took 1 base from V and 1 from J, leaving 8 bases between them. The CDR3 DNA sequence: TGTGCCAGCAGTTTAGGGAAGGTGTCTGGAAACACCATATATTTT. Translated: CASSLGKVSGNTIYF.

V gene TRBV12-3 or TRBV12-4 combines with J gene TRBJ2-7; 11 positions agree with TRBD1. V dropped 4 bases and J dropped 6; count of bases not matched to a gene: 8. The CDR3 length is 15 residues. CDR3 nucleotides: TGTGCCAGCAGTTACCGGGGACAGGGGGTTTCCGAGCAGTACTTC. It specifies CASSYRGQGVSEQYF.

This clonotype has ten or more counts. The chain carries TRBV18 and TRBJ2-2, with a weak D call TRBD1 (5 bases). The CDR3 spans 13 residues. V was pared by 8 bases and J by 3 bases, with 10 bases between. The germline V gene encodes CDR1 KGHSH and CDR2 LQKENI. The DNA of the CDR3 is TGTGCCAGCAGCCCCAGGGACACCGGGGAGCTGTTTTTT. The encoded protein is CASSPRDTGELFF.

This clonotype was counted a few times. The chain combines TRBV28 with TRBJ2-7; D possibly corresponds to TRBD2 (6 bases). This CDR3 has 14 amino acids. The ends were cut back, 3 bases at V and 3 bases at J, with 12 bases in the middle. Germline values: CDR1 MDHEN, CDR2 SYDVKM. CDR3 sequence reads: CASSLDRERYEQYF. CDR3 bases: TGTGCCAGCAGTTTGGATCGGGAGCGCTACGAGCAGTACTTC.

The gene calls are TRBV5-1 and TRBJ1-1; D is uncertain. This CDR3 spans 17 amino acids. V was clipped by 4 bases and J by 4 bases, with 23 bases between them. The germline V gene has CDR1 SGHRS and CDR2 YFSETQ. This CDR3 is CASSRNPMDPGTTEAFF. The CDR3 bases are TGCGCCAGCAGCCGAAACCCGATGGACCCGGGTACCACTGAAGCTTTCTTT.

The chain couples TRBV7-7 to TRBJ2-1, with a possible D match to TRBD2 (5 bases). V lost 5 bases to trimming and J lost 10 bases, with 21 bases between them. The CDR3 runs 15 residues. Germline V gene data show CDR1 as SSHAT and CDR2 as FNYEAQ (reference sequence). CDR3 DNA sequence: TGTGCCAGCAGCCCTTTAGAGGGCCCGACTGGAGAGCAGTTCTTC. Its protein product is CASSPLEGPTGEQFF. Full variable domain (rest looked up from reference TRBV7-7 and TRBJ2-1): GAGVSQSPRYKVTKRGQDVTLRCDPISSHATLYWYQQALGQGPEFLTYFNYEAQPDKSGLPSDRFSAERPEGSISTLTIQRTEQRDSAMYRCASSPLEGPTGEQFFGPGTRLTVL.

The chain couples TRBV28 to TRBJ2-3; D gene uncertain. This CDR3 has 15 amino acids. CDR1 is MDHEN and CDR2 is SYDVKM in the germline V gene. The V end lost 3 bases, the J end lost 0 bases, and 10 bases lay between the germline ends. Here the CDR3 reads CASSLVLPSTDTQYF. The CDR3 DNA is TGTGCCAGCAGTTTGGTTCTGCCTAGCACAGATACGCAGTATTTT.

This clonotype was observed a few times. The V gene is TRBV7-2, the J gene TRBJ1-2; 10 bases agree with TRBD1. The CDR3 loop spans 15 amino acids. The germline V gene has CDR1 SGHTA and CDR2 FQGNSA. Germline trimming cut 2 bases from V and 6 bases from J; bases unmatched to any gene: 6. As DNA, the CDR3 is TGTGCCAGCAGCTTATCCGGGACAGGGGTCCATGGCTACACCTTC. Its translation: CASSLSGTGVHGYTF. Based on the CDR3 plus reference TRBV7-2 and TRBJ1-2, the full variable domain is GAGVSQSPSNKVTEKGKDVELRCDPISGHTALYWYRQSLGQGLEFLIYFQGNSAPDKSGLPSDRFSAERTGGSVSTLTIQRTQQEDSAVYLCASSLSGTGVHGYTFGSGTRLTVV.

The J gene is TRBJ1-2, the V gene TRBV28; 10 bases line up with TRBD1. Germline lookup yields CDR1 MDHEN and CDR2 SYDVKM. This CDR3 comprises 15 residues. J lost 3 bases, V lost 3 bases, and 4 bases had no gene match. CDR3 region: CASSFPGQGHYGYTF. The CDR3 DNA sequence: TGTGCCAGCAGTTTTCCGGGACAGGGGCACTATGGCTACACCTTC.

In this sample, this clonotype turned up a few times. The chain carries TRBV5-1 and TRBJ2-5; 10 bases fit TRBD2. Unmatched junction bases numbered 4, after V lost 2 bases and J lost 3 bases. The CDR3 is 15 residues long. The germline gives CDR1 SGHRS, CDR2 YFSETQ. The CDR3 nucleotides are TGCGCCAGCAGCTTTAGGACTAGCGGTAAAGAGACCCAGTACTTC. Translating it yields CASSFRTSGKETQYF.